Listed here are 16 T cell receptor beta chains from one sample, sequenced in a study of Ad26.COV2.S vaccination and SARS-CoV-2 variants. The table came from immunoSEQ multiplex PCR; TCRdb's copy has only in-frame clones and leaves some out. The data contain about 350,000 clones, about 85% of them singletons. The treatment here: around 19 received Ad26.COV2.S at low or high dose, single or two shots; about 5 received placebo; per-sample allocation not given. Day 63 after the first injection of vaccine or placebo was the sampling time. The input for sequencing was peripheral blood, taken in a trial of Ad26.COV2.S vaccine versus placebo. These receptors all stem from a person aged 18-60 years who received the Ad26.COV2.S COVID-19 vaccine or a placebo.

On this clone itself: Its ends do not fully match the called genes, so a read error is possible. The chain is built from TRBV7-9 and TRBJ1-1; D gene uncertain. Germline CDR1 is SEHNR and CDR2 is FQNEAQ (reference sequence). The CDR3 sequence is 14 residues long. CDR3: CATSLPILRGRAFF. The DNA for the CDR3 is TGTGCCACCAGCCTGCCGATTCTTCGAGGAAGAGCTTTCTTT. Complete variable domain (other parts from reference TRBV7-9 and TRBJ1-1): DTGVSQNPRHKITKRGQNVTFRCDPISEHNRLYWYRQTLGQGPEFLTYFQNEAQLEKSRLLSDRFSAERPKGSFSTLEIQRTEQGDSAMYLCATSLPILRGRAFFGQGTRLTVV.

V usage is TRBV2 and J usage is TRBJ2-3, with D unresolved. In germline, CDR1 is SNHLY, CDR2 FYNNEI. The V end was cut by 7 bases, the J end by 6 bases, with 11 bases between. This CDR3 region has 12 residues. CDR3 in amino acids: CASIFPGDTQYF. CDR3 bases: TGTGCCAGCATCTTCCCCGGGGATACGCAGTATTTT.

The V and J genes are TRBV6-4 and TRBJ1-5; the D gene is possibly TRBD1 (6 bases). Germline V gene data show CDR1 as MRHNA and CDR2 as SNTAGT. The CDR3 is made up of 15 amino acids. Trimming removed 4 bases from V and 6 bases from J, with 16 bases in between. CDR3 DNA sequence: TGTGCCAGCAGTGCCATCCCAGGGGCGGGTCAGCCCCAGCATTTT. It yields the protein CASSAIPGAGQPQHF.

The rearrangement joins TRBV12-5 to TRBJ1-5, with TRBD1 matching over 8 bases. The germline V gene has CDR1 LGHNT and CDR2 FRNRAP. V trimming: 6 bases; J trimming: 0 bases; junction bases outside the gene matches: 4. The CDR3 covers 15 residues. CDR3 sequence reads: CASGTTGDSNQPQHF. The CDR3 DNA sequence: TGTGCTAGTGGAACGACAGGGGATAGCAATCAGCCCCAGCATTTT.

The J gene is TRBJ2-3, the V gene TRBV19; unclear D gene. This CDR3 region has 13 residues. The V gene lost 6 bases and the J gene lost 2 bases, with 9 bases spanning the gap. The germline V gene has CDR1 LNHDA and CDR2 SQIVND (reference sequence). This CDR3 is CASSLGFTDTQYF. CDR3 DNA sequence: TGTGCCAGTAGCTTGGGGTTCACAGATACGCAGTATTTT.

V gene TRBV9 combines with J gene TRBJ2-7, with TRBD2 identical over 7 bases. The CDR3 has 15 amino acids. Unmatched junction bases numbered 6, after V lost 3 bases and J lost 0 bases. Germline assignment: CDR1 SGDLS and CDR2 YYNGEE. CDR3 sequence reads: CASSGYPSGSYEQYF. The CDR3, as DNA: TGTGCCAGCAGCGGCTACCCTAGCGGCTCCTACGAGCAGTACTTC.

This chain connects TRBV5-4 to TRBJ2-7, with a possible D match to TRBD2 (6 bases). Trimming pared 0 bases from V and 1 base from J, leaving 14 bases between. The V gene's germline CDR1 is SGHNT and CDR2 YYREEE (reference sequence). The CDR3 has 16 amino acids. This chain's CDR3 is CASSLATPGESYEQYF. The CDR3 DNA follows: TGTGCCAGCAGCTTGGCAACTCCGGGAGAATCCTACGAGCAGTACTTC.

The gene calls are TRBV5-1 and TRBJ1-5, with 12 bases identical to TRBD1. CDR1 SGHRS and CDR2 YFSETQ come from the germline V gene. The CDR3 runs 14 residues. Losses at the gene ends were 4 bases for V and 11 bases for J; bases not matched to a gene: 7. Here the CDR3 reads CASSEGQGAKSQHF. For the CDR3, the DNA is TGCGCCAGCAGCGAGGGACAGGGGGCCAAGTCCCAGCATTTT. The complete variable domain, with remaining parts taken from reference TRBV5-1 and TRBJ1-5, reads KAGVTQTPRYLIKTRGQQVTLSCSPISGHRSVSWYQQTPGQGLQFLFEYFSETQRNKGNFPGRFSGRQFSNSRSEMNVSTLELGDSALYLCASSEGQGAKSQHFGDGTRLSIL.

V and J are TRBV29-1 and TRBJ2-7; D gene ambiguous. The CDR3 is 12 amino acids. Germline CDR1 reads SQVTM; CDR2 reads ANQGSEA. V gave up 6 bases and J gave up 9 bases, with 18 bases separating them. The CDR3 loop reads CSVTWTDVGQYF. The CDR3 DNA reads as TGCAGCGTCACATGGACGGACGTCGGGCAGTACTTC.

J is TRBJ1-4 and V is TRBV11-2; 7 bases fit TRBD1. This CDR3 region has 17 residues. V shed 5 bases and J 7 bases; nucleotides not matched to a gene: 16. Germline-derived CDR1 and CDR2 are SGHAT and FQNNGV. CDR3 sequence (DNA): TGTGCCAGCAGCCCAGTTTTGGGGACAGCGGAAGGTGAAAAACTGTTTTTT. As protein: CASSPVLGTAEGEKLFF.

This clone was detected a few times. This chain joins TRBV15 and TRBJ2-5, with D perhaps TRBD1 or TRBD2 (6 bases each). There are 16 residues in the CDR3. V lost 1 base and J 3 bases, leaving 15 bases between the germline ends. CDR1 LNHNV and CDR2 YYDKDF come from the germline V gene (reference sequence). The CDR3 nucleotides are TGTGCCACCAGCAGAGCGGTGGGGGGCCCCGAAGAGACCCAGTACTTC. It translates to CATSRAVGGPEETQYF. The variable domain in full, completed from reference TRBV15 and TRBJ2-5, reads DAMVIQNPRYQVTQFGKPVTLSCSQTLNHNVMYWYQQKSSQAPKLLFHYYDKDFNNEADTPDNFQSRRPNTSFCFLDIRSPGLGDTAMYLCATSRAVGGPEETQYFGPGTRLLVL.

The V call is TRBV11-3, the J call TRBJ1-2; TRBD1 aligns across 8 bases. Trimming took 1 base from V and 8 from J; bases not matched to a gene: 3. CDR3 size: 13 residues. Per germline, CDR1 SGHNT and CDR2 YENEEA. CDR3 nucleotides: TGTGCCAGCAGCTTAGCAGGGGGCCGGGGCTACACCTTC. As protein: CASSLAGGRGYTF.

The chain employs TRBV27 and TRBJ2-1; TRBD1 agrees at 7 bases. The germline gives CDR1 MNHEY, CDR2 SMNVEV (reference sequence). Losses at the gene ends were 5 bases for V and 7 bases for J; bases not matched to a gene: 11. The CDR3 has 15 amino acids. The CDR3 sequence: CASSPETGFWNEQFF. CDR3 nucleotides: TGTGCCAGCAGTCCAGAGACAGGGTTTTGGAATGAGCAGTTCTTC.

The V call is TRBV3-1 (or the pseudogene TRBV3-2), the J call TRBJ2-7; 9 nucleotides align to TRBD1. Germline trimming cut 5 bases from V and 4 bases from J; bases unmatched to any gene: 15. The CDR3 extends over 17 amino acids. Germline CDR1 is LGHDT and CDR2 is YNNKEL (reference sequence). The CDR3 sequence is CASSFAPGTGYMYEQYF. CDR3 DNA sequence: TGTGCCAGCAGCTTTGCGCCCGGGACAGGGTACATGTACGAGCAGTACTTC.

The chain uses TRBV6-1 and TRBJ1-1; 9 nucleotides match TRBD1. With V trimmed by 3 bases and J by 4 bases, 3 bases remained unmatched. The CDR3 is 14 residues long. Germline-derived CDR1 and CDR2 are MNHNS and SASEGT. DNA of the CDR3: TGTGCCAGCAGTGAGGGGACAGGGAGCACTGAAGCTTTCTTT. The encoded protein is CASSEGTGSTEAFF.

This clone was observed a few times. The CDR3 here is CATSRGLAGGTETQYF. CDR3 bases: TGTGCCACCAGCAGAGGGCTAGCGGGAGGAACAGAGACCCAGTACTTC. The V call is TRBV15, the J call TRBJ2-5, with 11 bases matching TRBD2. Germline CDR1 and CDR2: LNHNV and YYDKDF (reference sequence). This CDR3 contains 16 residues. The J segment lost 4 bases and the V segment lost 1 base, leaving 5 bases of the junction unmatched.